Listed here are 14 T cell receptor beta chains from one sample, sequenced in a study of blood T cell repertoires in COVID-19. This table comes from immunoSEQ multiplex PCR, and its TCRdb copy is limited to in-frame clones, with some not included. Of some 150,000 clones in the sample, approximately 87% were seen once. The sample consisted of peripheral blood. All receptors derive from a woman in her fifties or sixties with active or convalescent COVID-19.

V and J are TRBV29-1 and TRBJ1-5, with D unclear. CDR3 length: 12 residues. Germline V gene lookup returns CDR1 SQVTM and CDR2 ANQGSEA. V was cut by 6 bases and J by 1 base, with 7 bases left in between. The CDR3 loop reads CSVRESNQPQHF. The CDR3 DNA reads TGCAGCGTCCGGGAGAGCAATCAGCCCCAGCATTTT. The whole variable domain, filled in from reference TRBV29-1 and TRBJ1-5, reads SAVISQKPSRDICQRGTSLTIQCQVDSQVTMMFWYRQQPGQSLTLIATANQGSEATYESGFVIDKFPISRPNLTFSTLTVSNMSPEDSSIYLCSVRESNQPQHFGDGTRLSIL.

The chain joins TRBV28 to TRBJ1-2; 7 nucleotides line up with TRBD1. Germline assignment: CDR1 MDHEN and CDR2 SYDVKM. The CDR3 runs to 14 residues. The V segment lost 5 bases and the J segment 5 bases; nucleotides outside the gene matches: 8. CDR3 protein: CASSTRQGGYGYTF. The CDR3 bases are TGTGCCAGCAGTACACGACAGGGTGGGTATGGCTACACCTTC.

The rearrangement uses TRBV10-3 and TRBJ2-7; 9 bases match TRBD1. The V segment lost 5 bases and the J segment 7 bases; nucleotides outside the gene matches: 24. Germline CDR1 and CDR2: ENHRY and SYGVKD. The CDR3 is 19 amino acids. CDR3: CAISLSRGRTGGAQGEQYF. In DNA, the CDR3 is TGTGCCATCAGTCTCAGTCGGGGAAGAACAGGGGGCGCACAGGGGGAGCAGTACTTC.

This clone showed up just once. The J gene is TRBJ1-2, the V gene TRBV28; TRBD1 matches at 11 bases. The V gene's germline CDR1 is MDHEN and CDR2 SYDVKM. The CDR3 runs to 19 residues. The trim removed 3 bases at V and 4 bases at J, leaving 16 bases unmatched. CDR3 DNA: TGTGCCAGCAGTTTGCTTGTAGGACAGGGGGCCGGATTTTCCTATGGCTACACCTTC. Translation gives CASSLLVGQGAGFSYGYTF.

The genes are TRBV7-6 and TRBJ1-4, with D unresolved. CDR1 is SGHVS, CDR2 FNYEAQ, per germline. The V and J ends lost 5 bases and 2 bases respectively, with 15 bases between them. This CDR3 spans 16 amino acids. CDR3 sequence: CASSPRPTGTNEKLFF. The CDR3 DNA follows: TGTGCCAGCAGCCCTCGCCCCACCGGGACTAATGAAAAACTGTTTTTT. Full variable domain (missing parts from reference TRBV7-6 and TRBJ1-4): GAGVSQSPRYKVTKRGQDVALRCDPISGHVSLYWYRQALGQGPEFLTYFNYEAQQDKSGLPNDRFSAERPEGSISTLTIQRTEQRDSAMYRCASSPRPTGTNEKLFFGSGTQLSVL.

This clone was observed a single time. The chain is built from TRBV7-8 and TRBJ1-2, with a tentative D call TRBD1 (5 bases). Germline V gene data show CDR1 as SGHVS and CDR2 as FQNEAQ. This CDR3 is built from 14 residues. V was clipped by 1 base and J by 6 bases, with 12 bases between them. CDR3: CASSLGRGIDGYTF. Written as DNA, the CDR3 is TGTGCCAGCAGCTTAGGACGGGGGATTGATGGCTACACCTTC.

V gene TRBV3-1 (or the pseudogene TRBV3-2) combines with J gene TRBJ1-2, with 8 bases matching TRBD1. Trimming cost V 4 bases and J 8 bases; bases outside gene matches: 6. Germline CDR1 is LGHDT and CDR2 is YNNKEL (reference sequence). This CDR3 is 13 amino acids long. CDR3 sequence: CASSPGQGSGYTF. For the CDR3, the DNA is TGTGCCAGCAGCCCCGGACAGGGCTCCGGCTACACCTTC.

The chain employs TRBV18 and TRBJ2-1; D may be TRBD2 (6 bases). Trimming cost V 1 base and J 7 bases, with 14 bases left between them. The CDR3 consists of 15 residues. The germline gives CDR1 KGHSH, CDR2 LQKENI. The CDR3 sequence: CASSPRRAGWNEQFF. The CDR3 region has the DNA TGTGCCAGCTCACCACGGAGGGCCGGTTGGAATGAGCAGTTCTTC.

V is TRBV6-1 and J is TRBJ1-2; 7 bases are shared with TRBD1. Looked up from germline, CDR1 is MNHNS and CDR2 is SASEGT. The CDR3 has 18 residues. V lost 0 bases and J lost 4; bases outside the gene matches: 14. The CDR3 bases are TGTGCCAGCAGTGAAGCGTCTTTCGCCTACAGGGGTAGCTATGGCTACACCTTC. It yields the protein CASSEASFAYRGSYGYTF.

Notes on this clone: This specimen includes other DNA sequences encoding the same CDR3. The chain has TRBV5-1 and TRBJ1-5; TRBD1 matches at 7 bases. This CDR3 is 14 amino acids long. Trimming removed 4 bases from V and 2 bases from J; junction bases left unmatched: 3. Per germline, CDR1 SGHRS and CDR2 YFSETQ. In DNA, the CDR3 is TGCGCCAGCAGCCCCGGACAGGGCAATCAGCCCCAGCATTTT. Translating gives CASSPGQGNQPQHF.

V and J are TRBV30 and TRBJ1-1; D uncertain. V lost 0 bases to trimming and J lost 1 base, with 9 bases between them. CDR1 and CDR2 (germline): GTSNPN, SVGIG (reference sequence). CDR3 size: 14 residues. This chain's CDR3 is CAWSVEVPNTEAFF. In nucleotides, the CDR3 is TGTGCCTGGAGTGTAGAGGTTCCGAACACTGAAGCTTTCTTT.

This chain links TRBV30 with TRBJ2-7; TRBD1 is a possible D gene (6 bases). The CDR3 totals 13 residues. Germline lookup yields CDR1 GTSNPN and CDR2 SVGIG (reference sequence). V was trimmed by 3 bases and J by 0 bases, leaving 9 bases between them. The CDR3 is CAWSRGSSYEQYF. CDR3 nucleotide sequence: TGTGCCTGGAGCAGGGGTAGCTCCTACGAGCAGTACTTC.

The rearrangement joins TRBV5-1 to TRBJ2-3, with a tentative D call TRBD2 (6 bases). In germline, CDR1 is SGHRS, CDR2 YFSETQ. This CDR3 spans 13 amino acids. V shed 7 bases and J shed 0 bases, with 9 bases lying between them. The DNA of the CDR3 is TGCGCCAGCGGGGCGGGGAGCACAGATACGCAGTATTTT. It translates to CASGAGSTDTQYF.

DNA of the CDR3: TGTGCCAGCAGCTTAACGTCCACGTCAGTCGATACGCAGTATTTT. Translation: CASSLTSTSVDTQYF. The V and J genes are TRBV9 and TRBJ2-3; D is undetermined. The length of the CDR3 is 15 residues. Germline CDR1 and CDR2: SGDLS and YYNGEE. V lost 4 bases to trimming and J lost 6 bases, with 18 bases between them. Filled out from reference TRBV9 and TRBJ2-3, the complete variable domain reads DSGVTQTPKHLITATGQRVTLRCSPRSGDLSVYWYQQSLDQGLQFLIQYYNGEERAKGNILERFSAQQFPDLHSELNLSSLELGDSALYFCASSLTSTSVDTQYFGPGTRLTVL.